The entry that follows covers one T cell receptor (beta chain) sequence. Relative to the germline gene, one junction end is altered; a read error may explain this. Using immunoSEQ multiplex PCR, the repertoire was profiled, and TCRdb retains in-frame clones only, with some absent. Of around 170,000 clones listed, around 83% are singletons. The data were taken from a study of blood T cell repertoires in COVID-19. Overall study: The samples span acute and convalescent COVID-19 from the United States, Italy and Spain. From T cells, B-cell-depleted T cells, or PBMCs came the material, which was cDNA or gDNA.

The germline gives CDR1 MDHEN, CDR2 SYDVKM. The CDR3 has 14 residues. The chain couples TRBV28 to TRBJ1-5; D uncertain. Sequenced material: peripheral blood. The sequence was obtained from a woman aged 40 to 55 with acute or convalescent COVID-19. The CDR3 reads CASSLYTYNQPQRF. CDR3 in DNA: TGTGCCAGCAGTTTATATACTTACAATCAGCCCCAGCGTTTT.